A single sample gave rise to the 17 T cell receptor beta chains below, sequenced in a study of blood T cell repertoires in COVID-19. Method: immunoSEQ multiplex PCR; TCRdb's copy keeps in-frame clones and lacks some. The table lists more than 95,000 clones, about 89% of them singletons, with approximately 5% in the top ten. Sequencing was done on a sample of peripheral blood. Receptors were obtained from a human donor in a cohort sampled during active COVID-19.

The V call is TRBV28, the J call TRBJ2-7, with TRBD1 matching 9 bases. This CDR3 region has 14 residues. With V trimmed by 8 bases and J by 1 base, 6 bases remained unmatched. Germline CDR1 and CDR2: MDHEN and SYDVKM. This chain's CDR3 is CASYGTGTSYEQYF. The CDR3 DNA is TGTGCCAGCTATGGGACAGGGACATCCTACGAGCAGTACTTC.

This chain links TRBV28 with TRBJ1-1, with 8 bases that match TRBD1. After removal of 6 bases from V and 5 bases from J, the junction contained 14 bases not matched to a gene. Germline V gene lookup returns CDR1 MDHEN and CDR2 SYDVKM. The CDR3 spans 16 residues. The CDR3 spells CASSSIKIQGGTEAFF. The CDR3 DNA reads TGTGCCAGCAGCTCAATTAAAATACAGGGGGGTACTGAAGCTTTCTTT.

The CDR3 DNA reads as TGTGCCTGGAGTACCCACGGGACAACCACAGATACGCAGTATTTT. Translation: CAWSTHGTTTDTQYF. J is TRBJ2-3 and V is TRBV30, with a weak D call TRBD1 (6 bases). Germline V gene lookup returns CDR1 GTSNPN and CDR2 SVGIG (reference sequence). This CDR3 comprises 15 residues. V shed 2 bases and J shed 2 bases, with 14 bases lying between them.

The rearrangement uses TRBV29-1 and TRBJ2-5; 9 positions match TRBD2. There are 14 residues in the CDR3. V lost 2 bases to trimming and J lost 5 bases; unmatched junction nucleotides: 6. Germline values: CDR1 SQVTM, CDR2 ANQGSEA. CDR3 DNA: TGCAGCGTTGAATTTAGCGGGAGAGGGGAGACCCAGTACTTC. Amino acids: CSVEFSGRGETQYF.

This chain links TRBV19 with TRBJ2-2; a weak D match, TRBD2 (5 bases). This CDR3 region has 18 residues. Germline V lookup: CDR1 LNHDA, CDR2 SQIVND (reference sequence). V lost 3 bases to trimming and J lost 0 bases, with 17 bases between them. The CDR3 reads CASSIGLGLASNTGELFF. Here the CDR3 DNA reads TGTGCCAGTAGTATCGGCCTGGGTCTAGCTTCGAACACCGGGGAGCTGTTTTTT.

The CDR3 DNA sequence: TGTGCCAGCAGGTTACTAGAAGAGCGGACCGGGGAGCTGTTTTTT. Translated, it gives CASRLLEERTGELFF. This chain uses TRBV2 with TRBJ2-2, with D possibly being TRBD2 (5 bases). The V end lost 6 bases, the J end lost 5 bases, and 16 bases lay between the germline ends. The CDR3 sequence is 15 residues long. Per the germline V gene, CDR1 is SNHLY and CDR2 is FYNNEI.

The gene calls are TRBV4-1 and TRBJ2-7; 7 nucleotides agree with TRBD1. V shed 2 bases and J 2 bases; nucleotides not matched to a gene: 3. The CDR3 length is 14 residues. The V gene's germline CDR1 is MGHRA and CDR2 YSYEKL. The CDR3 reads CASSQRQGAYEQYF. CDR3 bases: TGCGCCAGCAGCCAAAGGCAGGGGGCCTACGAGCAGTACTTC.

The chain carries TRBV10-2 and TRBJ2-2; weak D call: TRBD1 (6 bases). From germline, CDR1 is WSHSY and CDR2 SAAADI. The V end was cut by 6 bases, the J end by 7 bases, with 18 bases between. The CDR3 consists of 15 residues. CDR3 sequence reads: CASSQGWNINGELFF. The CDR3, as DNA: TGCGCCAGCAGCCAGGGGTGGAACATCAACGGGGAGCTGTTTTTT.

V is TRBV10-3 and J is TRBJ2-7; TRBD1 agrees at 10 bases. The CDR3 consists of 16 residues. The ends lost 0 bases at V and 6 bases at J; junction bases unmatched: 8. Germline-derived CDR1 and CDR2 are ENHRY and SYGVKD. CDR3 region: CAISESVRGQGSEQYF. CDR3 coding DNA: TGTGCCATCAGTGAGTCAGTTAGGGGACAGGGGAGCGAGCAGTACTTC.

The chain links TRBV3-1 (or the pseudogene TRBV3-2) to TRBJ2-2; 8 bases align to TRBD1. CDR1 LGHDT and CDR2 YNNKEL come from the germline V gene (reference sequence). This CDR3 is built from 17 residues. The trim removed 5 bases at V and 5 bases at J, leaving 13 bases unmatched. The CDR3, as DNA: TGTGCCAGCAGCTACTTTACAGGACAGGGTAGAACCGGGGAGCTGTTTTTT. It codes for CASSYFTGQGRTGELFF.

The chain is built from TRBV7-9 and TRBJ2-4; a weak D match, TRBD2 (6 bases). Germline V gene sequence: CDR1 SEHNR, CDR2 FQNEAQ (reference sequence). The CDR3 totals 16 residues. The ends were cut back, 1 base at V and 3 bases at J, with 13 bases in the middle. The CDR3 here is CASSLVGGLVKNIQYF. CDR3 in DNA: TGTGCCAGCAGCTTAGTTGGGGGGTTGGTCAAAAACATTCAGTACTTC.

The chain employs TRBV5-8 and TRBJ2-1; possible D gene TRBD1, 5 bases. The germline V and J ends were trimmed by 2 bases and 0 bases, with 15 bases remaining between them. The CDR3 sequence is 17 residues long. Germline loops: CDR1 SGHTS, CDR2 YDEGEE. CDR3 nucleotides: TGTGCCAGCAGCTTCGTGAAACAGACAGACTCCTACAATGAGCAGTTCTTC. Amino acids: CASSFVKQTDSYNEQFF.

The chain joins TRBV7-9 to TRBJ2-3, with D tentatively TRBD2 (5 bases). The CDR3 has 19 residues. Germline lookup yields CDR1 SEHNR and CDR2 FQNEAQ (reference sequence). V was trimmed by 2 bases and J by 2 bases, leaving 23 bases between them. Here the CDR3 reads CASSLSSGRLSLSTDTQYF. The CDR3 bases are TGTGCCAGCAGCTTAAGTTCGGGAAGGCTATCTCTATCCACAGATACGCAGTATTTT.

The chain joins TRBV15 to TRBJ2-5; D ambiguous. The germline V gene encodes CDR1 LNHNV and CDR2 YYDKDF (reference sequence). This CDR3 is built from 12 residues. Trimming cost V 8 bases and J 2 bases, with 9 bases left between them. CDR3 nucleotide sequence: TGTGCCACCGCTTGGCAGCAAGAGACCCAGTACTTC. The encoded protein is CATAWQQETQYF.

This rearrangement joins TRBV18 to TRBJ1-1; a possible D gene is TRBD1 (6 bases). V gave up 1 base and J gave up 10 bases, with 25 bases separating them. Looked up from germline, CDR1 is KGHSH and CDR2 is LQKENI. The CDR3 consists of 17 residues. CDR3 nucleotide sequence: TGTGCCAGCTCACCACTCGATATGAGGGGGGGCAATAGTAGAGCTTTCTTT. Translating it yields CASSPLDMRGGNSRAFF. The full variable domain, with the rest looked up from reference TRBV18 and TRBJ1-1, is NAGVMQNPRHLVRRRGQEARLRCSPMKGHSHVYWYRQLPEEGLKFMVYLQKENIIDESGMPKERFSAEFPKEGPSILRIQQVVRGDSAAYFCASSPLDMRGGNSRAFFGQGTRLTVV.

The V call is TRBV28, the J call TRBJ1-2; a possible D gene is TRBD1 (5 bases). The germline V gene encodes CDR1 MDHEN and CDR2 SYDVKM. The germline V and J ends were trimmed by 5 bases and 10 bases, with 14 bases remaining between them. The CDR3 contains 12 residues. The CDR3 coding sequence is TGTGCCAGCAGTACGGGGGGTTACTACTACACCTTC. Amino acids: CASSTGGYYYTF.

This sequence joins TRBV10-2 and TRBJ1-5; possible D gene TRBD1, 6 bases. V was clipped by 6 bases and J by 4 bases, with 7 bases between them. This CDR3 region has 12 residues. Germline V gene data show CDR1 as WSHSY and CDR2 as SAAADI. CDR3 amino acids: CASRTGNQPQHF. In nucleotides, the CDR3 is TGCGCCAGCAGGACAGGTAATCAGCCCCAGCATTTT.